This T cell receptor (beta chain) was documented in a study of T-cell reconstitution after alpha-beta-depleted transplantation in children (TCRdb year 2016). Context from the whole study: Using TCR repertoire profiling, the study followed T-cell immune reconstitution in a quantitative way in children after TCRalphabeta/CD19-depleted allogeneic hematopoietic cell transplantation.

There are 16 amino acids in the CDR3, from cysteine to phenylalanine inclusive. Solely the CDR3 DNA is kept, with 48 bases framed from the first base. Looking up the germline V gene yields CDR1 SGHTA and CDR2 FQGNSA. The junction shows trimming of 4 bases on V and 0 bases on J, plus 15 bases between the germline ends. In regard to this clonotype: The specificity of this receptor is unknown. Base qualities were left out, and no much larger clone turns up one base away.

The library relied on PCR. The sequencing machine was an Illumina HiSeq 2500. To normalize quantification of the TCRbeta repertoire, the TCR libraries were built with molecular barcoding that relied on unique molecular identifiers. The raw public reads went through TCRdb reprocessing: fastp at Q25, MiXCR clone calling, in-frame beta chains kept. One record per CDR3 amino acid sequence lists the most common genes and DNA. This sample holds hundreds of thousands of distinct CDR3 sequences; 13% were observed only once. About 2.2% of the sample is in the top ten clones. This sample's treatment or condition label indicates: allogeneic hematopoietic cell transplantation with graft depleted of TCRalphabeta T cells and CD19 B cells. Transplant recipients were children who received TCRalphabeta/CD19-depleted allogeneic hematopoietic cell grafts. Paper-wide results and their limitations: The apparently early recovery of alphabetaT-cell counts about two months after transplant reportedly depended on only several hundred rapidly expanded clones that came from non-depleted graft cells. In some patients, the high TCRbeta diversity seen at day 60 was put down to recipient T cells and intrathymic progenitors that had survived conditioning. The frequencies of hyperexpanded clones fell over the following months, and after one year, T-cell counts and TCRbeta diversity were mostly attributed to newly produced T cells.

The chain employs TRBV7-2 and TRBJ1-1, and TRBD1 may be the D gene, going by 6 matching bases. The origin of this receptor is a male patient younger than 18 who had a stem cell transplant for acute myeloid leukemia, so the T cells may come from the graft donor. Sequencing used PBMCs, mostly from graft donor cells, obtained 360 days after TCRalphabeta/CD19-depleted stem cell transplant. This receptor carries the CDR3 CASSSQGGLLNTEAFF. The DNA sequence is given as TGTGCCAGCAGCTCACAAGGGGGGCTCCTGAACACTGAAGCTTTCTTT.